This T cell receptor beta chain emerged from a study of CD8 T cells in ankylosing spondylitis. Study results and limitations: Disease-linked clones, CD8+, were relatively rare in peripheral blood. Ankylosing spondylitis blood seemed to carry a telltale TCR beta motif made of eight or nine highly homologous variants.

Remarks on this clonotype: Its antigen is still unknown.

TCRdb re-called the 5' RACE reads through MiXCR, storing one row per CDR3 protein. The sample has some 300,000 distinct CDR3 sequences, around 20% seen once. V was clipped by 3 bases and J by 6 bases; unmatched bases: 8. Germline CDR1 and CDR2: SGHDT and YYEEEE. The CDR3 spans 15 residues. This chain links TRBV5-6 with TRBJ2-3; 9 nucleotides agree with TRBD1. This clonotype originated in a female donor with ankylosing spondylitis or in good health (not recorded which). The specimen sequenced was blood, either unsorted or a sorted T cell fraction (not recorded which). The CDR3 region has the DNA TGTGCCAGCAGCTCTACAGGGGGCGCGGAGGATACGCAGTATTTT. This encodes CASSSTGGAEDTQYF.